This T cell receptor beta chain was sequenced for a study of early T cells in non-severe SARS-CoV-2 infection. In this sample, this clonotype turned up a few times. V was cut by 1 base and J by 6 bases, with 12 bases left in between. The CDR3 is 14 residues long. CDR1 and CDR2 (germline): GTSNPN, SVGIG (reference sequence). A single record per CDR3 protein comes from TCRdb applying MiXCR to the 5' RACE reads. Found here are fewer than 80,000 distinct CDR3 sequences, approximately 12% of them singletons; the top ten hold approximately 1.1%. This receptor was identified in an adult who was a healthcare worker with PCR-confirmed SARS-CoV-2 infection or an uninfected control (not recorded which). The donor label of this sample is uncertain. The material sequenced was whole blood, taken at baseline. This chain connects TRBV30 to TRBJ2-2, with D tentatively TRBD2 (5 bases). The CDR3 DNA sequence: TGTGCCTGGAGTGAGTGGCGGGCATCCGGGGAGCTGTTTTTT. This sequence encodes CAWSEWRASGELFF.